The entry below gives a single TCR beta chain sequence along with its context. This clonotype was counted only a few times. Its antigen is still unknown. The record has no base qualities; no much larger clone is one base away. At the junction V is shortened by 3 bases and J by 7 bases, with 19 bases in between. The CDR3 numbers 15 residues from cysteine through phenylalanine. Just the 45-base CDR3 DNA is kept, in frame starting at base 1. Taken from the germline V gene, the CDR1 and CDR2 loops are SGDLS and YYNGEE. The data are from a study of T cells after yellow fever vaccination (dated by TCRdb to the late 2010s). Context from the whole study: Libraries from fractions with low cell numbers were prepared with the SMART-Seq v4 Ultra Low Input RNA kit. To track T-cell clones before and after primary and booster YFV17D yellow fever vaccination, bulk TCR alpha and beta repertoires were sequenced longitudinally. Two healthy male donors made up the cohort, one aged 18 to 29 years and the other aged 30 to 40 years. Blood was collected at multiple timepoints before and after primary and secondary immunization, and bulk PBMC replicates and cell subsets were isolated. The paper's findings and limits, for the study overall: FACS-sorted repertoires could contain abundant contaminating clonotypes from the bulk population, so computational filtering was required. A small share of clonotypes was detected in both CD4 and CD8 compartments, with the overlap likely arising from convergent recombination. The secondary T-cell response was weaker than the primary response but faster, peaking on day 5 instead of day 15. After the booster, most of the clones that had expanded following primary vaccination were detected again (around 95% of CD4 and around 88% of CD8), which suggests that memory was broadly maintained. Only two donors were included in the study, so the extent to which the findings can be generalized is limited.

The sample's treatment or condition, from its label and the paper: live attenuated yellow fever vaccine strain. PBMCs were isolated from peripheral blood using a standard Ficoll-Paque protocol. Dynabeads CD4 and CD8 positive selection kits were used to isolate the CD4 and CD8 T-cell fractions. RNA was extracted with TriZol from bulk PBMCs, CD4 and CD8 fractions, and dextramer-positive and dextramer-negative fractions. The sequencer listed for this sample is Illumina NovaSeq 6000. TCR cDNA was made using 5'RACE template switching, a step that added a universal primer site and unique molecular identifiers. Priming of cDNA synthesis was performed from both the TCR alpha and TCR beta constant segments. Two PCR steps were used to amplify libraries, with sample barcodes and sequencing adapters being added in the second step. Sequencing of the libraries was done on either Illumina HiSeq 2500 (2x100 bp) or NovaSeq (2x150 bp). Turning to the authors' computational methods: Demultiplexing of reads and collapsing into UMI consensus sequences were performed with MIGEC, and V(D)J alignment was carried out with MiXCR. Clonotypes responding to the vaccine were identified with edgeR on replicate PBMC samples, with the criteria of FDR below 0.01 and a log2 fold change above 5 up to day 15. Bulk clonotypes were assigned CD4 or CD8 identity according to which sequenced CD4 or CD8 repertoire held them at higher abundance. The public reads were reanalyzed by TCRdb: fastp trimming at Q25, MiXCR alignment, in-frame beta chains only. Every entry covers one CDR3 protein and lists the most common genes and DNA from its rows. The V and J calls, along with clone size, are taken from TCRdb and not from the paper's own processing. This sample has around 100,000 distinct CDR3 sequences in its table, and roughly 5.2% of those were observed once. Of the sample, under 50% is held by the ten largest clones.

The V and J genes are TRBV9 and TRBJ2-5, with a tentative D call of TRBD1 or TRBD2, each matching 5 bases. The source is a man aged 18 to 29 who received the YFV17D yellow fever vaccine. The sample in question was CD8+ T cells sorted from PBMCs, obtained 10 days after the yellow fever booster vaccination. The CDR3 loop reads CASSAGSGAFGTQYF. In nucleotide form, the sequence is TGTGCCAGCAGCGCGGGGTCTGGGGCTTTTGGGACCCAGTACTTC.